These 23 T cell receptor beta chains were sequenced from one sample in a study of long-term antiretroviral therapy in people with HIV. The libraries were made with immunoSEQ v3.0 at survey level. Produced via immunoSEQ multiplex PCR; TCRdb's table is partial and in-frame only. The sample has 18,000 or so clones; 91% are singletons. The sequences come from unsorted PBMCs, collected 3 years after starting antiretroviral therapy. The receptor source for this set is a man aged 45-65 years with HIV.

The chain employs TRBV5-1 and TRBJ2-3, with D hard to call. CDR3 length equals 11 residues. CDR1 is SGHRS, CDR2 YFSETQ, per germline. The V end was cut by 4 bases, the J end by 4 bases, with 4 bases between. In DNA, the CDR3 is TGCGCCAGCAGCGCGGCAGATACGCAGTATTTT. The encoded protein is CASSAADTQYF.

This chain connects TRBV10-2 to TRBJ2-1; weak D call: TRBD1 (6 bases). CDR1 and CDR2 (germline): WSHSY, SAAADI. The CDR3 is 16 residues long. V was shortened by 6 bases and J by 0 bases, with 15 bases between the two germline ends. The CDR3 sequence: CASREVGGSSYNEQFF. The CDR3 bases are TGCGCCAGCAGGGAGGTAGGGGGTAGCTCCTACAATGAGCAGTTCTTC.

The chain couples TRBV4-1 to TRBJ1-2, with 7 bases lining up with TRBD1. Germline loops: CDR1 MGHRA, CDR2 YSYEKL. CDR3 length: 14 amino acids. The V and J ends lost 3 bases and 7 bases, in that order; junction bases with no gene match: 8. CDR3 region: CASSHTGALLGYTF. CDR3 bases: TGCGCCAGCAGCCACACAGGGGCCCTACTTGGCTACACCTTC.

The CDR3 is CASSEPGLASSGELFF. The CDR3 DNA is TGCGCCAGCAGTGAGCCGGGACTAGCTTCGTCCGGGGAGCTGTTTTTT. The chain joins TRBV10-2 to TRBJ2-2; the match to TRBD2 covers 9 bases. CDR1 and CDR2 from the germline V gene are WSHSY and SAAADI. This CDR3 is 16 amino acids long. The V and J ends lost 2 bases and 6 bases, in that order; junction bases with no gene match: 7.

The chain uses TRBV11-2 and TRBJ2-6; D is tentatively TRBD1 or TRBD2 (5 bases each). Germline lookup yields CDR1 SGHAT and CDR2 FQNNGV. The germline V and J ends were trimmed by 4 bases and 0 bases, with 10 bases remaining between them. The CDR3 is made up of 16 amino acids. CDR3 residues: CASSSGPYSGANVLTF. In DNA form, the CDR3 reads TGTGCCAGCAGCTCGGGACCTTACTCTGGGGCCAACGTCCTGACTTTC.

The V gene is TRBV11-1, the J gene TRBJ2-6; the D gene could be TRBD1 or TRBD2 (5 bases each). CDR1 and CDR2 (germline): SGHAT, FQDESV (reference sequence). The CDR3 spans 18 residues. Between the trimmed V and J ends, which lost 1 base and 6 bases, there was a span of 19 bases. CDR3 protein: CASSLDGTRFYVANVLTF. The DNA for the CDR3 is TGTGCCAGCAGCTTAGACGGGACCAGATTTTACGTGGCCAACGTCCTGACTTTC.

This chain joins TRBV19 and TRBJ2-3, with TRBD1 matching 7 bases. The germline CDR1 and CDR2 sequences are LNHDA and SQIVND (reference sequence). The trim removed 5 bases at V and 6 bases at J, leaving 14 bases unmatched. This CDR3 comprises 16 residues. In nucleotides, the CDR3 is TGTGCCAGTAGTTCACCCGGGACAGCACTTCTCGATACGCAGTATTTT. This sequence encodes CASSSPGTALLDTQYF. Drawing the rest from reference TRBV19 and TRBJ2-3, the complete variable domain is DGGITQSPKYLFRKEGQNVTLSCEQNLNHDAMYWYRQDPGQGLRLIYYSQIVNDFQKGDIAEGYSVSREKKESFPLTVTSAQKNPTAFYLCASSSPGTALLDTQYFGPGTRLTVL.

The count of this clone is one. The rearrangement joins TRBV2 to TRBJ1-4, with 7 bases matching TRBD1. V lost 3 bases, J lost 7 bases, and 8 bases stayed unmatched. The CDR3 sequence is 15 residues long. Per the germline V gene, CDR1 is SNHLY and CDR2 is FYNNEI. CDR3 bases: TGTGCCAGCAGTGAGAGTGTGGGACAGATTGAAAAACTGTTTTTT. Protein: CASSESVGQIEKLFF. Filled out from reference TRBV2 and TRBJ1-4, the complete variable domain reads EPEVTQTPSHQVTQMGQEVILRCVPISNHLYFYWYRQILGQKVEFLVSFYNNEISEKSEIFDDQFSVERPDGSNFTLKIRSTKLEDSAMYFCASSESVGQIEKLFFGSGTQLSVL.

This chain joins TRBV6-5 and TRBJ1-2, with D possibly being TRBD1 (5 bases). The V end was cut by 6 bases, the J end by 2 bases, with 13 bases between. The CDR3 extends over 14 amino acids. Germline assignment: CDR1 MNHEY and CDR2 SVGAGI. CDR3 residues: CASSPGTLNYGYTF. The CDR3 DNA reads TGTGCCAGCAGCCCCGGGACCTTAAACTATGGCTACACCTTC.

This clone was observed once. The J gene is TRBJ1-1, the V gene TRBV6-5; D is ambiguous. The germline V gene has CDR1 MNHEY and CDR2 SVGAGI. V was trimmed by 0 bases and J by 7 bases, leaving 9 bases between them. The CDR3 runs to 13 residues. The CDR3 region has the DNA TGTGCCAGCAGTTACTCGAATTTGGGTGAAGCTTTCTTT. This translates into CASSYSNLGEAFF.

CDR3 amino acids: CAISESAGTEAFF. The CDR3 DNA is TGTGCCATCAGTGAGTCGGCGGGCACTGAAGCTTTCTTT. The V and J genes are TRBV10-3 and TRBJ1-1; no reliable D call. The germline V gene has CDR1 ENHRY and CDR2 SYGVKD. Trimming removed 0 bases at V and 4 bases at J, with 6 bases between. The CDR3 is 13 amino acids.

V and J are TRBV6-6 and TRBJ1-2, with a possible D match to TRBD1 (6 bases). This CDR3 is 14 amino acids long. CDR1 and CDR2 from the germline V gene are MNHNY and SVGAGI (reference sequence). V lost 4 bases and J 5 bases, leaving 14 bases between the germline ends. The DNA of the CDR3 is TGTGCCAGCAGTTTCAGGACAGACCGTTATGGCTACACCTTC. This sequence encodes CASSFRTDRYGYTF.

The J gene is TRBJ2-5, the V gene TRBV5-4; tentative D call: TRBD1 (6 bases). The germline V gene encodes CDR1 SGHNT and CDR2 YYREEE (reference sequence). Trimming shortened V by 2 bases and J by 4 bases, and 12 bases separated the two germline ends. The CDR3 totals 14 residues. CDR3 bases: TGTGCCAGCAGCTTCCTCACAGGGTCAGAGACCCAGTACTTC. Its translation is CASSFLTGSETQYF.

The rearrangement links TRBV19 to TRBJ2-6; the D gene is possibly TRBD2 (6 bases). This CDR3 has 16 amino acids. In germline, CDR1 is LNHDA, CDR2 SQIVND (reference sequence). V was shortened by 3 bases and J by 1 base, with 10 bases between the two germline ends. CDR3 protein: CASSINGGSGANVLTF. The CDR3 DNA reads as TGTGCCAGTAGTATCAACGGGGGTTCTGGGGCCAACGTCCTGACTTTC. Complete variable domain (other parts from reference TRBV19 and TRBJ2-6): DGGITQSPKYLFRKEGQNVTLSCEQNLNHDAMYWYRQDPGQGLRLIYYSQIVNDFQKGDIAEGYSVSREKKESFPLTVTSAQKNPTAFYLCASSINGGSGANVLTFGAGSRLTVL.

The DNA of the CDR3 is TGTGCCAGCAGCTACAGGGTAGGGGTCGATACGCAGTATTTT. It is translated as CASSYRVGVDTQYF. V is TRBV7-2 and J is TRBJ2-3; perhaps TRBD1 as D (6 bases). CDR3 length: 14 amino acids. V shed 4 bases and J shed 6 bases, with 14 bases lying between them. From germline, CDR1 is SGHTA and CDR2 FQGNSA.

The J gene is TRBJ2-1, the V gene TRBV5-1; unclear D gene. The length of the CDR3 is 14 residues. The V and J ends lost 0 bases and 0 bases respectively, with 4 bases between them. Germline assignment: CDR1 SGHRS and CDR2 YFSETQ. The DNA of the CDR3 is TGCGCCAGCAGCTTGGAGGGCTCCTACAATGAGCAGTTCTTC. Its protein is CASSLEGSYNEQFF.

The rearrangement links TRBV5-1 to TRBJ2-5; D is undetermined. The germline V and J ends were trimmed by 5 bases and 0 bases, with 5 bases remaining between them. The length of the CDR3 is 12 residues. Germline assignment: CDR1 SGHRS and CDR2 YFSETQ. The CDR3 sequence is CASSKDQETQYF. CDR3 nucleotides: TGCGCCAGCAGTAAGGACCAAGAGACCCAGTACTTC.

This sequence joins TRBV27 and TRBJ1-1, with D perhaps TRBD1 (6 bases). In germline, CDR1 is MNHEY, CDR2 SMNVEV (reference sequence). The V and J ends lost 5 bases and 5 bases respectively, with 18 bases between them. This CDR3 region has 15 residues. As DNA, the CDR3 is TGTGCCAGCAGTCCAACAGGGAATGGGAGGACTGAAGCTTTCTTT. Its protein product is CASSPTGNGRTEAFF.

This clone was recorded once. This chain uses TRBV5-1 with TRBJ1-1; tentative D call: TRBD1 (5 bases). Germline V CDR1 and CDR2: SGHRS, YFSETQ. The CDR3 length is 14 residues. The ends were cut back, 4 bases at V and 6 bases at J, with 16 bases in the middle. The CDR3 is CASSPLWGVPEAFF. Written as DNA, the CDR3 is TGCGCCAGCAGCCCCCTCTGGGGGGTCCCTGAAGCTTTCTTT.

CDR3 loop: CASSVQGAMSTDTQYF. The CDR3 DNA reads TGTGCCAGTAGTGTCCAGGGGGCAATGTCAACAGATACGCAGTATTTT. J is TRBJ2-3 and V is TRBV19; 8 bases are shared with TRBD1. The CDR3 contains 16 residues. The V and J ends lost 5 bases and 3 bases, in that order; junction bases with no gene match: 10. Germline V lookup: CDR1 LNHDA, CDR2 SQIVND (reference sequence).

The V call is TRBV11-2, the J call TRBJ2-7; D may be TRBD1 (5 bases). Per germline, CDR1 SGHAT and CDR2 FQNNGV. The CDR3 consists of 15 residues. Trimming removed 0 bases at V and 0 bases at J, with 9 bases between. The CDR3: CASSLDQGHSYEQYF. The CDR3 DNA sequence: TGTGCCAGCAGCTTAGATCAGGGTCACTCCTACGAGCAGTACTTC.

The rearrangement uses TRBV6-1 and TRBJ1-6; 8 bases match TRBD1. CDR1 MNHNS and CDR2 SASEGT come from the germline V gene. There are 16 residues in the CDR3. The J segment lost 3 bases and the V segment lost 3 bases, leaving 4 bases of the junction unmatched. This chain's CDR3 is CASSDPGGYYNSPLHF. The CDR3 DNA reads TGTGCCAGCAGTGACCCAGGGGGCTACTATAATTCACCCCTCCACTTT.

This CDR3 reads CASRRDLNYGYTF. DNA of the CDR3: TGCGCCAGCCGAAGAGACTTAAACTATGGCTACACCTTC. The genes are TRBV5-1 and TRBJ1-2; D ambiguous. This CDR3 comprises 13 residues. From germline, CDR1 is SGHRS and CDR2 YFSETQ. Trimming shortened V by 7 bases and J by 2 bases, and 12 bases separated the two germline ends.